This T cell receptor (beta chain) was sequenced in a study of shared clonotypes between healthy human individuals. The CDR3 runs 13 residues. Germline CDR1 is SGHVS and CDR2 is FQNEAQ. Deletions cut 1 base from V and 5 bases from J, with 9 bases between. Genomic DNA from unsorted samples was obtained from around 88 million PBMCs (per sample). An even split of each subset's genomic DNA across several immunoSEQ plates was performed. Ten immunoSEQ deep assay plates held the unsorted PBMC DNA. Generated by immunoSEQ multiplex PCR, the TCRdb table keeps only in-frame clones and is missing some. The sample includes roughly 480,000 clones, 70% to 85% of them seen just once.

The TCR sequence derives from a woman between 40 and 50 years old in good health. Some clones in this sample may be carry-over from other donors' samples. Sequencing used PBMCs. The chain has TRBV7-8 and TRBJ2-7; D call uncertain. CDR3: CASSLGGVDEQYF. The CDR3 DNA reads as TGTGCCAGCAGCTTAGGCGGAGTCGACGAGCAGTACTTC.